This entry lists 22 T cell receptor beta chains sequenced from one sample in a study of breast tumors, draining lymph nodes, adjacent tissues. Samples came from axillary lymph nodes draining the breast cancer. TCRdb ran MiXCR on the multiplex PCR reads and lists one entry per CDR3 protein. The sample gives 200,000 or so distinct CDR3 sequences, around a third of which show up once; 4.3% is in the top ten. The sample was axillary lymph node tissue. All receptors derive from a female donor with breast cancer. Some clones in this sample may be carry-over from other donors' samples.

This clonotype appeared many times. This sequence joins TRBV19 and TRBJ1-2; tentative D call: TRBD1 (5 bases). Germline-derived CDR1 and CDR2 are LNHDA and SQIVND (reference sequence). This CDR3 contains 16 residues. The V end lost 7 bases, the J end lost 4 bases, and 22 bases lay between the germline ends. The CDR3 DNA follows: TGTGCCAGTACCCAATGGGGGGACCTTCCCTTCTATGGCTACACCTTC. It yields the protein CASTQWGDLPFYGYTF.

This rearrangement joins TRBV6-1 to TRBJ1-1; weak D call: TRBD1 (5 bases). Germline V gives CDR1 MNHNS, CDR2 SASEGT. This CDR3 region has 13 residues. V shed 5 bases and J shed 11 bases, with 18 bases lying between them. The CDR3 sequence is CASSLRSQGWAFF. The CDR3 region has the DNA TGTGCCAGCAGTCTCAGAAGCCAGGGTTGGGCTTTCTTT.

About this clonotype itself: Here the CDR3 omits its conserved ending phenylalanine or tryptophan, so a read error is the likely source. This rearrangement joins TRBV5-6 to TRBJ2-7, with D hard to call. This CDR3 has 14 amino acids. In germline, CDR1 is SGHDT, CDR2 YYEEEE. Trimming pared 6 bases from V and 0 bases from J, leaving 13 bases between. CDR3 nucleotides: TGTGCCAGCACTCACACGTCAGCCTCCTACGAGCAGTACCTC. As protein: CASTHTSASYEQYL.

This clonotype was recorded many times. The V gene is TRBV7-2, the J gene TRBJ2-2, with D possibly TRBD2 on 6 matching bases. Per germline, CDR1 SGHTA and CDR2 FQGNSA. Trimming took off 5 bases at V and 6 bases at J, with 13 bases between the two ends. The CDR3 runs to 14 residues. The CDR3 loop is CASSHPPGAGELFF. The DNA for the CDR3 is TGTGCCAGCAGCCACCCCCCGGGGGCCGGGGAGCTGTTTTTT.

This clonotype was counted a few times. The chain recombines TRBV6-6 with TRBJ2-5, with unresolved D. Germline CDR1 is MNHNY and CDR2 is SVGAGI (reference sequence). The CDR3 loop spans 11 amino acids. With 5 bases removed from V and 4 bases from J, the gap between germline ends came to 5 bases. The CDR3 nucleotides read TGTGCCAGCAGTCACGGAGAGACCCAGTACTTC. Translated: CASSHGETQYF.

The CDR3 here is CASGEGVGETQYF. The CDR3 nucleotides are TGTGCCAGCGGGGAAGGAGTAGGGGAGACCCAGTACTTC. This chain connects TRBV2 to TRBJ2-5; D gene uncertain. V shed 8 bases and J shed 5 bases, with 15 bases lying between them. This CDR3 has 13 amino acids. The germline V gene encodes CDR1 SNHLY and CDR2 FYNNEI. Together with reference TRBV2 and TRBJ2-5, the CDR3 gives the full variable domain: EPEVTQTPSHQVTQMGQEVILRCVPISNHLYFYWYRQILGQKVEFLVSFYNNEISEKSEIFDDQFSVERPDGSNFTLKIRSTKLEDSAMYFCASGEGVGETQYFGPGTRLLVL.

There are many counts of this clonotype. This rearrangement joins TRBV24-1 to TRBJ2-2; 7 bases align to TRBD1. CDR1 is KGHDR, CDR2 SFDVKD, per germline. Trimming took 0 bases from V and 6 from J; bases not matched to a gene: 3. CDR3 length: 15 residues. CDR3 protein: CATSDLRQGAGELFF. CDR3 nucleotides: TGTGCCACCAGTGATTTGCGGCAGGGGGCCGGGGAGCTGTTTTTT.

This clonotype was counted at least ten times. The chain combines TRBV4-1 with TRBJ1-5; D remains ambiguous. CDR3 size: 15 residues. Germline V gene lookup returns CDR1 MGHRA and CDR2 YSYEKL. V gave up 0 bases and J gave up 3 bases, with 9 bases separating them. The CDR3 loop is CASSQDWANNQPQHF. CDR3 DNA: TGCGCCAGCAGCCAAGATTGGGCCAACAATCAGCCCCAGCATTTT.

This clonotype was recorded at least ten times. One end of the junction varies from germline; a read error may be responsible. The chain combines TRBV5-1 with TRBJ1-4; a possible D gene is TRBD1 (5 bases). Germline V gene lookup returns CDR1 SGHRS and CDR2 YFSETQ. The CDR3 has 13 residues. The CDR3 spells CASSPRDGENLFF. The CDR3 region has the DNA TGCGCCAGCAGCCCAAGGGACGGCGAAAACCTGTTTTTT.

This clonotype appeared many times. The chain employs TRBV7-3 and TRBJ2-3, with D perhaps matching TRBD2 (6 bases). The CDR3 has 15 residues. Germline assignment: CDR1 SGHTA and CDR2 FQGTGA. V gave up 3 bases and J gave up 2 bases, with 12 bases separating them. This CDR3 reads CASSFTGVNTDTQYF. CDR3 DNA sequence: TGTGCCAGCAGCTTTACGGGAGTTAACACAGATACGCAGTATTTT.

This clonotype was seen repeatedly, ten times or more. The V gene is TRBV12-3 or TRBV12-4, the J gene TRBJ1-5; 7 bases fit TRBD1. The CDR3 extends over 15 amino acids. The V segment lost 4 bases and the J segment 2 bases; nucleotides outside the gene matches: 5. The CDR3 nucleotides read TGTGCCAGCAGTTCCTTCGACAGGGGCAATCAGCCCCAGCATTTT. Its translation is CASSSFDRGNQPQHF.

This clonotype was seen a single time. The chain employs TRBV5-4 and TRBJ2-2, with 16 bases matching TRBD2. V lost 3 bases, J lost 6 bases, and 2 bases stayed unmatched. Germline assignment: CDR1 SGHNT and CDR2 YYREEE (reference sequence). The CDR3 runs 16 residues. The CDR3 bases are TGTGCCAGCAGCTCAGGGACTAGCGGGAGGGCCGGGGAGCTGTTTTTT. This translates into CASSSGTSGRAGELFF.

The chain couples TRBV18 to TRBJ1-3, with D tentatively TRBD1 (6 bases). This CDR3 region has 15 residues. The germline gives CDR1 KGHSH, CDR2 LQKENI. The germline V and J ends were trimmed by 1 base and 7 bases, with 14 bases remaining between them. CDR3: CASSPHRVDPNTIYF. In DNA, the CDR3 is TGTGCCAGCTCACCACACAGGGTGGACCCGAACACCATATATTTT. The variable domain in full, with the rest retrieved from reference TRBV18 and TRBJ1-3, is NAGVMQNPRHLVRRRGQEARLRCSPMKGHSHVYWYRQLPEEGLKFMVYLQKENIIDESGMPKERFSAEFPKEGPSILRIQQVVRGDSAAYFCASSPHRVDPNTIYFGEGSWLTVV.

As for this clonotype: The final CDR3 position lacks the conserved phenylalanine or tryptophan, pointing to a likely read error. Because the CDR3's place on the DNA is in doubt, the DNA is left out and the CDR3 is given as listed by TCRdb. The chain has TRBV3-2 and TRBJ2-7; TRBD2, the table's D call, lacks a check against the DNA. TRBV3-2 represents a pseudogene. The CDR3 has 13 residues if both end residues are counted. CDR3 sequence reads: CASSPGRGYEQYL.

This clonotype came up many times. This chain uses TRBV19 with TRBJ1-5; weak D call: TRBD1 (6 bases). Germline V gene sequence: CDR1 LNHDA, CDR2 SQIVND (reference sequence). Trimming pared 5 bases from V and 4 bases from J, leaving 18 bases between. The CDR3 sequence is 16 residues long. CDR3 amino acids: CASSLSKGGTNQPQHF. CDR3 nucleotide sequence: TGTGCCAGTAGTTTATCAAAGGGGGGTACAAATCAGCCCCAGCATTTT.

This clonotype was recorded at least ten times. The chain has TRBV7-9 and TRBJ2-7, with 7 positions matching TRBD1. The junction had 9 bases not matched to a gene; V was cut back by 1 base and J by 0 bases. CDR3 length: 17 amino acids. The germline V gene encodes CDR1 SEHNR and CDR2 FQNEAQ (reference sequence). The CDR3 sequence: CASSLGSTGVPSYEQYF. CDR3 coding DNA: TGTGCCAGCAGCTTAGGATCCACAGGGGTTCCCTCCTACGAGCAGTACTTC.

This clonotype was recorded at least ten times. The chain couples TRBV11-2 to TRBJ2-7, with TRBD1 as a possible D gene (5 bases). CDR3 length: 13 amino acids. CDR1 and CDR2 (germline): SGHAT, FQNNGV. V was trimmed by 4 bases and J by 7 bases, leaving 14 bases between them. The CDR3 spells CASSWTNGGEQYF. CDR3 bases: TGTGCCAGCAGCTGGACAAATGGTGGAGAGCAGTACTTC. Combining the CDR3 with reference TRBV11-2 and TRBJ2-7 gives the whole variable domain EAGVAQSPRYKIIEKRQSVAFWCNPISGHATLYWYQQILGQGPKLLIQFQNNGVVDDSQLPKDRFSAERLKGVDSTLKIQPAKLEDSAVYLCASSWTNGGEQYFGPGTRLTVT.

This clonotype was detected only a few times. The rearrangement links TRBV6-1 to TRBJ2-7, with 15 bases matching TRBD2. The J segment lost 4 bases and the V segment lost 7 bases, leaving 8 bases of the junction unmatched. Looked up from germline, CDR1 is MNHNS and CDR2 is SASEGT. This CDR3 region has 16 residues. CDR3 sequence (DNA): TGTGCCAGCATCCCCGGGACTAGCGGGAGGATTTACGAGCAGTACTTC. It codes for CASIPGTSGRIYEQYF.

The chain couples TRBV20-1 to TRBJ1-3; D is perhaps TRBD1 (5 bases). In germline, CDR1 is DFQATT, CDR2 SNEGSKA (reference sequence). Between the trimmed V and J ends, which lost 2 bases and 4 bases, there was a span of 15 bases. The CDR3 sequence is 15 residues long. CDR3 coding DNA: TGCAGTGCTAGACGGCCGGGGCGGGTCGGAAACACCATATATTTT. Translated: CSARRPGRVGNTIYF.

This clonotype was observed many times. The chain is built from TRBV7-9 and TRBJ2-7; 12 bases line up with TRBD1. Per germline, CDR1 SEHNR and CDR2 FQNEAQ (reference sequence). The V and J ends lost 5 bases and 6 bases, in that order; junction bases with no gene match: 8. The CDR3 has 15 residues. The CDR3 is CASSEGTGGLGEQYF. The DNA for the CDR3 is TGTGCCAGCAGCGAAGGGACAGGGGGCCTGGGCGAGCAGTACTTC.

This clonotype was recorded many times. The gene calls are TRBV4-2 and TRBJ2-7; D is perhaps TRBD2 (7 bases). The CDR3 runs 15 residues. Per germline, CDR1 LGHNA and CDR2 YNFKEQ. V was cut by 4 bases and J by 1 base, with 14 bases left in between. The CDR3 coding sequence is TGTGCCAGCAGCCGAGGGGGGGCCTCGTCCTACGAGCAGTACTTC. Translation gives CASSRGGASSYEQYF.

A note on this clonotype: Given a much more abundant clone one base away, this may be a read error. This rearrangement joins TRBV20-1 to TRBJ2-1; TRBD2 agrees at 11 bases. This CDR3 is built from 16 residues. The V segment lost 1 base and the J segment 7 bases; nucleotides outside the gene matches: 9. Germline V gives CDR1 DFQATT, CDR2 SNEGSKA (reference sequence). As DNA, the CDR3 is TGCAGTGCTAGAGGCGAACTAGCGGGGGTGCGGAATGAGCAGTTCTTC. This codes for CSARGELAGVRNEQFF.